The 25 T cell receptor beta chains below all came from one sample that was sequenced in a study of T cell responses to AZD1222 COVID-19 vaccine. Here immunoSEQ multiplex PCR was the method, and the copy in TCRdb shows in-frame clones only, minus some. The repertoire consists of about 170,000 clones, with approximately 90% occurring once and the leading ten covering 3.5% to 5.5%. The specimen comprised peripheral blood, sampled 28 days after the second dose of the MenACWY control vaccine. Receptors were obtained from an adult who received the MenACWY meningococcal vaccine as a control.

This chain links TRBV9 with TRBJ1-5; 7 bases are shared with TRBD1. The CDR3 runs 13 residues. V lost 0 bases, J lost 9 bases, and 3 bases stayed unmatched. CDR1 SGDLS and CDR2 YYNGEE come from the germline V gene. The CDR3: CASSVGQGGPQHF. The DNA for the CDR3 is TGTGCCAGCAGCGTAGGACAGGGAGGGCCCCAGCATTTT.

This clone was seen just once. This chain connects TRBV4-2 to TRBJ1-5; D is undetermined. Germline V gene sequence: CDR1 LGHNA, CDR2 YNFKEQ. The length of the CDR3 is 13 residues. Deletions cut 0 bases from V and 9 bases from J, with 9 bases between. This chain's CDR3 is CASSQDPGLPQHF. As DNA, the CDR3 is TGTGCCAGCAGCCAAGATCCGGGTTTGCCCCAGCATTTT.

The V and J genes are TRBV7-3 and TRBJ2-3; no clear D gene. V was shortened by 2 bases and J by 0 bases, with 12 bases between the two germline ends. Germline-derived CDR1 and CDR2 are SGHTA and FQGTGA. This CDR3 region has 16 residues. The chain's CDR3 is CASSLGSYTSTDTQYF. CDR3 sequence (DNA): TGTGCCAGCAGCTTAGGTAGCTATACTAGCACAGATACGCAGTATTTT. Using reference TRBV7-3 and TRBJ2-3 for the parts outside the CDR3, the full variable domain is GAGVSQTPSNKVTEKGKYVELRCDPISGHTALYWYRQSLGQGPEFLIYFQGTGAADDSGLPNDRFFAVRPEGSVSTLKIQRTERGDSAVYLCASSLGSYTSTDTQYFGPGTRLTVL.

This rearrangement joins TRBV7-2 to TRBJ1-5; 9 nucleotides agree with TRBD1. The CDR3 contains 15 residues. Germline CDR1 and CDR2: SGHTA and FQGNSA. The V and J ends lost 2 bases and 6 bases, in that order; junction bases with no gene match: 5. The CDR3 DNA is TGTGCCAGCAGCTTACAACAGGGGGCGGTTCAGCCCCAGCATTTT. Amino acids: CASSLQQGAVQPQHF.

This clone was found once. The chain carries TRBV5-8 and TRBJ2-3, with D possibly TRBD2 on 6 matching bases. Trimming took 3 bases from V and 3 from J, leaving 11 bases between them. Germline loops: CDR1 SGHTS, CDR2 YDEGEE. The CDR3 runs to 14 residues. The CDR3 bases are TGTGCCAGCAGCTCACCAGGGAGGACAGATACGCAGTATTTT. This gives the protein CASSSPGRTDTQYF.

The chain combines TRBV28 with TRBJ1-3; 7 positions agree with TRBD1. In germline, CDR1 is MDHEN, CDR2 SYDVKM. The CDR3 extends over 17 amino acids. V dropped 5 bases and J dropped 0; count of bases not matched to a gene: 10. The CDR3 here is CASSIRQGWPSGNTIYF. The CDR3 DNA reads TGTGCCAGCAGTATCCGACAGGGTTGGCCCTCTGGAAACACCATATATTTT.

The genes are TRBV7-2 and TRBJ1-3; D remains ambiguous. Trimming left V 7 bases short and J 5 bases short, with 6 bases between. Germline assignment: CDR1 SGHTA and CDR2 FQGNSA. This CDR3 spans 11 amino acids. The CDR3 DNA reads TGTGCCAGCAACACGAGAAACACCATATATTTT. Protein: CASNTRNTIYF. The variable domain in full, with the rest retrieved from reference TRBV7-2 and TRBJ1-3, is GAGVSQSPSNKVTEKGKDVELRCDPISGHTALYWYRQSLGQGLEFLIYFQGNSAPDKSGLPSDRFSAERTGGSVSTLTIQRTQQEDSAVYLCASNTRNTIYFGEGSWLTVV.

The chain carries TRBV10-1 and TRBJ1-1; TRBD1 might be the D (6 bases). V lost 9 bases and J lost 3, with 17 bases in between. The CDR3 loop spans 14 amino acids. Germline V gene sequence: CDR1 WNHNN, CDR2 SYGVQD (reference sequence). The CDR3 protein is CARPNRDGDTEAFF. The CDR3 DNA follows: TGCGCCAGGCCTAACAGGGACGGGGACACTGAAGCTTTCTTT.

V usage is TRBV19 and J usage is TRBJ2-1; the D is unclear. This CDR3 spans 15 amino acids. CDR1 and CDR2 from the germline V gene are LNHDA and SQIVND (reference sequence). V was clipped by 5 bases and J by 6 bases, with 17 bases between them. CDR3: CASSRPQDLSNEQFF. The CDR3 coding sequence is TGTGCCAGTAGTCGGCCTCAAGATCTAAGCAATGAGCAGTTCTTC.

This chain links TRBV3-1 (or the pseudogene TRBV3-2) with TRBJ2-1; TRBD2 might be the D (5 bases). This CDR3 has 14 residues. Trimming left V 4 bases short and J 2 bases short, with 9 bases between. Germline CDR1 LGHDT, CDR2 YNNKEL (reference sequence). CDR3 protein: CASSPSFTYNEQFF. The CDR3 DNA reads as TGTGCCAGCAGCCCTAGCTTCACCTACAATGAGCAGTTCTTC.

This clone has only one observation. The V call is TRBV30, the J call TRBJ1-5; D ambiguous. The CDR3 covers 12 residues. V lost 2 bases, J lost 9 bases, and 11 bases lay in between. Germline V gene data show CDR1 as GTSNPN and CDR2 as SVGIG (reference sequence). CDR3 residues: CAWSHSSRPQHF. CDR3 nucleotide sequence: TGTGCCTGGAGTCACTCTTCTCGGCCCCAGCATTTT.

The rearrangement uses TRBV5-4 and TRBJ1-3; a possible D gene is TRBD1 (5 bases). CDR3 length equals 16 residues. CDR1 is SGHNT and CDR2 is YYREEE in the germline V gene (reference sequence). Trimming pared 6 bases from V and 2 bases from J, leaving 18 bases between. The CDR3 bases are TGTGCCAGCATCCCCGGGCCACCGGGGGCTGGAAACACCATATATTTT. It translates to CASIPGPPGAGNTIYF. Using reference TRBV5-4 and TRBJ1-3 for the parts outside the CDR3, the full variable domain is ETGVTQSPTHLIKTRGQQVTLRCSSQSGHNTVSWYQQALGQGPQFIFQYYREEENGRGNFPPRFSGLQFPNYSSELNVNALELDDSALYLCASIPGPPGAGNTIYFGEGSWLTVV.

The V and J genes are TRBV10-3 and TRBJ2-1; TRBD2 is a possible D gene (6 bases). Trimming removed 11 bases at V and 4 bases at J, with 12 bases between. Germline values: CDR1 ENHRY, CDR2 SYGVKD. The CDR3 totals 12 residues. The CDR3 nucleotides are TGTGCCGCTACCGGGACTTACAATGAGCAGTTCTTC. The encoded protein is CAATGTYNEQFF.

This clone showed up just a few times. The chain uses TRBV7-9 and TRBJ2-7; D is unclear. V was shortened by 1 base and J by 2 bases, with 12 bases between the two germline ends. CDR1 is SEHNR and CDR2 is FQNEAQ in the germline V gene (reference sequence). The CDR3 covers 15 residues. Written as DNA, the CDR3 is TGTGCCAGCAGCTTAGGGGGTAGCAGTACCTACGAGCAGTACTTC. Protein product: CASSLGGSSTYEQYF.

The chain couples TRBV18 to TRBJ1-1; D unresolved. Germline V gives CDR1 KGHSH, CDR2 LQKENI. Trimming stripped 4 bases from V and 6 bases from J, with 9 bases between. The CDR3 totals 12 residues. In nucleotides, the CDR3 is TGTGCCAGCTCACTTGGGGTACCTGAAGCTTTCTTT. Amino acids: CASSLGVPEAFF.

V gene TRBV6-5 combines with J gene TRBJ1-2; a weak D match, TRBD1 (5 bases). The length of the CDR3 is 12 residues. CDR1 and CDR2 from the germline V gene are MNHEY and SVGAGI. The V end was cut by 6 bases, the J end by 2 bases, with 7 bases between. The CDR3 reads CASRDMNYGYTF. In DNA, the CDR3 is TGTGCCAGCAGGGACATGAACTATGGCTACACCTTC.

V is TRBV27 and J is TRBJ1-1; possible D gene TRBD1, 5 bases. This CDR3 comprises 14 residues. V dropped 8 bases and J dropped 12 bases, with 25 bases sitting between them. Germline lookup yields CDR1 MNHEY and CDR2 SMNVEV (reference sequence). CDR3 amino acids: CASRSYGQGGVSFF. DNA of the CDR3: TGTGCCAGCCGTTCCTACGGTCAGGGCGGTGTATCTTTCTTT.

The CDR3 region has the DNA TGTGCCACCGCGGGACAGACAGAGACCCAGTACTTC. Its protein product is CATAGQTETQYF. This chain connects TRBV24-1 to TRBJ2-5; possible D gene TRBD1, 7 bases. CDR1 is KGHDR and CDR2 is SFDVKD in the germline V gene. CDR3 size: 12 residues. With 9 bases removed from V and 4 bases from J, the gap between germline ends came to 11 bases.

The V and J genes are TRBV28 and TRBJ2-5, with a weak D call TRBD1 (6 bases). This CDR3 is 16 amino acids long. The ends were cut back, 1 base at V and 1 base at J, with 13 bases in the middle. Germline loops: CDR1 MDHEN, CDR2 SYDVKM. The CDR3: CASSLFEDSSQETQYF. The CDR3 nucleotides are TGTGCCAGCAGTTTATTCGAGGACAGTTCCCAAGAGACCCAGTACTTC.

CDR3 region: CATSREGANGGNTIYF. As DNA, the CDR3 is TGTGCCACCAGCAGAGAGGGGGCAAATGGTGGAAACACCATATATTTT. This chain connects TRBV15 to TRBJ1-3, with D possibly matching TRBD1 (6 bases). Trimming stripped 0 bases from V and 3 bases from J, with 12 bases between. The CDR3 totals 16 residues. Germline V lookup: CDR1 LNHNV, CDR2 YYDKDF (reference sequence).

V is TRBV29-1 and J is TRBJ1-2; TRBD1 aligns across 7 bases. Germline V lookup: CDR1 SQVTM, CDR2 ANQGSEA. V gave up 5 bases and J gave up 4 bases; unmatched junction bases: 7. The CDR3 extends over 13 amino acids. The CDR3 coding sequence is TGCAGCGTTAACAGGGGCGCAGGCTATGGCTACACCTTC. It encodes CSVNRGAGYGYTF.

The chain joins TRBV28 to TRBJ2-7, with D tentatively TRBD1 or TRBD2 (6 bases each). Germline V gives CDR1 MDHEN, CDR2 SYDVKM. Trimming left V 2 bases short and J 6 bases short, with 14 bases between. This CDR3 region has 14 residues. CDR3: CASSLNPSGAEQYF. CDR3 nucleotides: TGTGCCAGCAGTTTAAACCCATCGGGGGCCGAGCAGTACTTC.

The CDR3 nucleotides are TGTGCCGGAGACAGGGAATACGAGCAGTACTTC. This translates into CAGDREYEQYF. The V call is TRBV30, the J call TRBJ2-7; 7 bases agree with TRBD1. The length of the CDR3 is 11 residues. The V and J ends lost 8 bases and 4 bases, in that order; junction bases with no gene match: 5. The germline V gene encodes CDR1 GTSNPN and CDR2 SVGIG (reference sequence).

This chain links TRBV28 with TRBJ1-2; 11 bases line up with TRBD1. V dropped 6 bases and J dropped 7; count of bases not matched to a gene: 7. Germline CDR1 is MDHEN and CDR2 is SYDVKM. The CDR3 sequence is 14 residues long. The CDR3 spells CASRTGQGAGGYTF. The CDR3, as DNA: TGTGCCAGCAGGACCGGACAGGGGGCAGGTGGCTACACCTTC.

V gene TRBV5-4 combines with J gene TRBJ2-5, with D tentatively TRBD1 (6 bases). V was shortened by 4 bases and J by 4 bases, with 14 bases between the two germline ends. The V gene's germline CDR1 is SGHNT and CDR2 YYREEE (reference sequence). The CDR3 has 14 amino acids. CDR3 nucleotides: TGTGCCAGCAGCGTCGTGGGGGCTGGAGAGACCCAGTACTTC. This encodes CASSVVGAGETQYF.